What follows are 19 T cell receptor beta chains derived from one specimen sequenced in a study of T cells in Graves' hyperthyroidism and ophthalmopathy. Researchers took RNA transcripts and amplified the TCR beta CDR3 regions from them. First-round RT-PCR of the TCR CDR3 relied on the HTBI primer set. TCRdb recomputed calls from the multiplex PCR reads with MiXCR, one row per CDR3 protein. This sample yields 100,000 to 140,000 distinct CDR3 sequences, of which approximately 16% are seen a single time; less than 50% belongs to the top ten. Sample: blood. Receptors originate from a woman between 50 and 59 years old with Graves' hyperthyroidism.

This clonotype was seen repeatedly, ten times or more. The chain joins TRBV6-2 or TRBV6-3 to TRBJ1-5; D is possibly TRBD1 (6 bases). CDR1 is MNHEY, CDR2 SVGEGT, per germline. The CDR3 has 17 residues. The germline V and J ends were trimmed by 0 bases and 2 bases, with 14 bases remaining between them. The CDR3 loop is CASSYSKRAGGNQPQHF. The CDR3 bases are TGTGCCAGCAGTTACTCGAAAAGGGCAGGGGGCAATCAGCCCCAGCATTTT.

A few counts support this clonotype. This chain joins TRBV12-3 or TRBV12-4 and TRBJ2-2, with D perhaps matching TRBD1 (6 bases). This CDR3 is built from 16 residues. V was cut by 3 bases and J by 0 bases, with 11 bases left in between. CDR3 sequence (DNA): TGTGCCAGCAGTTTGCTCGGGACAACGAACACCGGGGAGCTGTTTTTT. Translation: CASSLLGTTNTGELFF.

This clonotype showed up many times. The rearrangement links TRBV5-1 to TRBJ2-1; D may correspond to TRBD1 or TRBD2 (5 bases each). Germline V CDR1 and CDR2: SGHRS, YFSETQ. V lost 1 base and J lost 5, with 13 bases in between. The length of the CDR3 is 15 residues. CDR3: CASSLYSGTHNEQFF. The CDR3 bases are TGCGCCAGCAGCTTGTATTCGGGGACCCACAATGAGCAGTTCTTC.

This sequence joins TRBV4-1 and TRBJ2-6; D is unresolved. V lost 2 bases to trimming and J lost 3 bases, with 14 bases between them. The CDR3 loop spans 17 amino acids. Germline CDR1 and CDR2: MGHRA and YSYEKL. CDR3: CASSQMGPRGGANVLTF. The CDR3 DNA reads TGCGCCAGCAGCCAAATGGGTCCCCGAGGTGGGGCCAACGTCCTGACTTTC.

The chain employs TRBV7-9 and TRBJ2-2; D is perhaps TRBD2 (6 bases). CDR1 and CDR2 from the germline V gene are SEHNR and FQNEAQ (reference sequence). Trimming pared 5 bases from V and 5 bases from J, leaving 18 bases between. CDR3 size: 16 residues. CDR3 coding DNA: TGTGCCAGCAGCCCCGCGGCCGGGACTCGAACCGGGGAGCTGTTTTTT. Translation: CASSPAAGTRTGELFF. The full variable domain, rest sourced from reference TRBV7-9 and TRBJ2-2, is DTGVSQNPRHKITKRGQNVTFRCDPISEHNRLYWYRQTLGQGPEFLTYFQNEAQLEKSRLLSDRFSAERPKGSFSTLEIQRTEQGDSAMYLCASSPAAGTRTGELFFGEGSRLTVL.

This clonotype has just a few counts. V gene TRBV11-2 combines with J gene TRBJ2-5; the D gene is possibly TRBD2 (6 bases). V gave up 1 base and J gave up 5 bases, with 14 bases separating them. The CDR3 is 15 amino acids. The V gene's germline CDR1 is SGHAT and CDR2 FQNNGV. The CDR3 is CASSLGYGSGETQYF. CDR3 bases: TGTGCCAGCAGCTTAGGGTACGGGAGTGGGGAGACCCAGTACTTC. Filled out from reference TRBV11-2 and TRBJ2-5, the complete variable domain reads EAGVAQSPRYKIIEKRQSVAFWCNPISGHATLYWYQQILGQGPKLLIQFQNNGVVDDSQLPKDRFSAERLKGVDSTLKIQPAKLEDSAVYLCASSLGYGSGETQYFGPGTRLLVL.

There are many counts of this clonotype. V gene TRBV3-1 combines with J gene TRBJ2-5; D remains ambiguous. Trimming left V 7 bases short and J 1 base short, with 13 bases between. CDR3 length equals 14 residues. CDR1 and CDR2 (germline): LGHDT, YNNKEL (reference sequence). In DNA form, the CDR3 reads TGTGCCAGCACCCAGACCGGGCTCCAAGAGACCCAGTACTTC. It translates to CASTQTGLQETQYF.

To note about this clonotype: This sequence may be a read error, since a much larger clone differs from it by one base. V usage is TRBV7-9 and J usage is TRBJ1-4; D perhaps matches TRBD1 (6 bases). Germline V gene lookup returns CDR1 SEHNR and CDR2 FQNEAQ (reference sequence). Trimming removed 5 bases from V and 6 bases from J, with 16 bases in between. The CDR3 has 15 amino acids. CDR3 amino acids: CASSPIGTPYEKLFF. For the CDR3, the DNA is TGTGCCAGCAGCCCTATCGGGACACCTTATGAAAAACTGTTTTTT.

This clonotype was detected ten times or more. V gene TRBV5-5 combines with J gene TRBJ2-1; possibly TRBD1 for D (6 bases). Germline values: CDR1 SGHKS, CDR2 YYEKEE (reference sequence). The CDR3 sequence is 15 residues long. V lost 0 bases and J 11 bases, leaving 18 bases between the germline ends. CDR3 sequence: CASSLDTGKSLQQFF. CDR3 bases: TGTGCCAGCAGCTTGGACACAGGGAAGTCCCTTCAGCAGTTCTTC.

The sample holds many counts of this clonotype. Being one base from a much bigger clone, this may be a read error. The rearrangement links TRBV20-1 to TRBJ2-3; TRBD2 matches 11 bases. CDR1 and CDR2 (germline): DFQATT, SNEGSKA (reference sequence). The CDR3 spans 17 residues. The V and J ends lost 2 bases and 4 bases, in that order; junction bases with no gene match: 11. The CDR3 region is CSARSVVSGRDPDTQYF. CDR3 sequence (DNA): TGCAGTGCTAGATCCGTCGTTAGCGGGAGGGACCCAGATACGCAGTATTTT.

Comment on this clonotype: Since a much larger clone is just one base distant, this may be a read error. The CDR3 DNA is TGCGCCAGCAGGACGGATCACTACGAGCAGTACTTC. It yields the protein CASRTDHYEQYF. The rearrangement links TRBV5-1 to TRBJ2-7; no clear D gene. The CDR3 is 12 residues long. The germline CDR1 and CDR2 sequences are SGHRS and YFSETQ. Trimming took off 5 bases at V and 3 bases at J, with 9 bases between the two ends. The full variable domain, rest sourced from reference TRBV5-1 and TRBJ2-7, is KAGVTQTPRYLIKTRGQQVTLSCSPISGHRSVSWYQQTPGQGLQFLFEYFSETQRNKGNFPGRFSGRQFSNSRSEMNVSTLELGDSALYLCASRTDHYEQYFGPGTRLTVT.

This clonotype was seen at least ten times. This sequence joins TRBV7-9 and TRBJ2-2, with TRBD2 as a possible D gene (6 bases). Germline loops: CDR1 SEHNR, CDR2 FQNEAQ (reference sequence). This CDR3 is built from 16 residues. V was cut by 3 bases and J by 6 bases, with 17 bases left in between. Here the CDR3 reads CASSLFGSRVAGELFF. In nucleotides, the CDR3 is TGTGCCAGCAGCTTGTTCGGGAGTAGAGTCGCCGGGGAGCTGTTTTTT.

The V and J genes are TRBV2 and TRBJ2-6; 8 bases fit TRBD2. Germline values: CDR1 SNHLY, CDR2 FYNNEI. The V gene end was trimmed by 5 bases and the J gene end by 2 bases; junction bases not matched to a gene: 11. This CDR3 has 18 residues. CDR3 protein: CASSTPGLVRPGANVLTF. The CDR3 nucleotides read TGTGCCAGCAGTACCCCGGGACTAGTCAGACCTGGGGCCAACGTCCTGACTTTC.

This clonotype was recorded many times. The chain couples TRBV28 to TRBJ2-3; 11 bases are a match to TRBD1. Germline V lookup: CDR1 MDHEN, CDR2 SYDVKM. CDR3 size: 16 residues. The V gene end was trimmed by 4 bases and the J gene end by 4 bases; junction bases not matched to a gene: 7. CDR3 bases: TGTGCCAGCAGTTCCCGGGACAGGGGGATAGCAGATACGCAGTATTTT. Amino acids: CASSSRDRGIADTQYF.

A single count supports this clonotype. The chain joins TRBV27 to TRBJ2-5, with 10 positions matching TRBD2. CDR1 and CDR2 (germline): MNHEY, SMNVEV (reference sequence). With V trimmed by 5 bases and J by 5 bases, 11 bases remained unmatched. CDR3 size: 16 residues. CDR3 protein: CASSVTGLAAPETQYF. CDR3 nucleotides: TGTGCCAGCAGTGTAACCGGACTAGCGGCCCCGGAGACCCAGTACTTC.

This clonotype has ten or more counts. The chain joins TRBV6-5 to TRBJ2-5; D gene ambiguous. The germline CDR1 and CDR2 sequences are MNHEY and SVGAGI. The ends were cut back, 0 bases at V and 4 bases at J, with 3 bases in the middle. The CDR3 is made up of 12 amino acids. The CDR3 DNA reads TGTGCCAGCAGTTACTCGACAGAGACCCAGTACTTC. This encodes CASSYSTETQYF.

This clonotype was counted at least ten times. The chain recombines TRBV6-5 with TRBJ2-1, with D uncertain. This CDR3 spans 16 amino acids. CDR1 MNHEY and CDR2 SVGAGI come from the germline V gene. Trimming cost V 0 bases and J 2 bases, with 11 bases left between them. CDR3: CASSYSSQIPYNEQFF. CDR3 sequence (DNA): TGTGCCAGCAGTTACTCGTCGCAAATACCCTACAATGAGCAGTTCTTC.

A single count supports this clonotype. This may be a read error, as it is one base from a much larger clone. The chain carries TRBV3-1 and TRBJ2-7, with D perhaps matching TRBD1 (5 bases). The length of the CDR3 is 12 residues. Germline V lookup: CDR1 LGHDT, CDR2 YNNKEL (reference sequence). The CDR3, as DNA: TGTGTCAGCAGCCTAGGACACCGCGAGCAGTACGTC. Translation gives CVSSLGHREQYV.

This clonotype was seen repeatedly, ten times or more. This rearrangement joins TRBV6-1 to TRBJ1-2, with 9 bases fitting TRBD1. Trimming took 6 bases from V and 2 from J; bases not matched to a gene: 10. The germline V gene encodes CDR1 MNHNS and CDR2 SASEGT. The CDR3 has 16 residues. The CDR3 here is CASRHWEGQGNYGYTF. CDR3 coding DNA: TGTGCCAGCAGACATTGGGAGGGACAGGGCAACTATGGCTACACCTTC.